This T cell receptor beta chain emerged from a study of T-cell reconstitution after alpha-beta-depleted transplantation in children. Germline V gene lookup returns CDR1 MNHEY and CDR2 SVGAGI. The CDR3 totals 15 residues. V was pared by 2 bases and J by 1 base, with 10 bases between. Preparing the TCRbeta library involved the use of unique molecular identifiers. MiXCR was run by TCRdb on the PCR reads, yielding one entry per CDR3 protein. The table has 300,000 to 400,000 distinct CDR3 sequences, 13% seen once. This chain joins TRBV6-5 and TRBJ2-3; D is undetermined. The clonotype originates from a human donor who donated a stem cell graft to a child with Fanconi anemia. The sample here was PBMCs, taken from the stem cell graft. CDR3 in amino acids: CASSYAEECTDTQYF. CDR3 DNA: TGTGCCAGCAGTTACGCCGAGGAGTGCACAGATACGCAGTATTTT.